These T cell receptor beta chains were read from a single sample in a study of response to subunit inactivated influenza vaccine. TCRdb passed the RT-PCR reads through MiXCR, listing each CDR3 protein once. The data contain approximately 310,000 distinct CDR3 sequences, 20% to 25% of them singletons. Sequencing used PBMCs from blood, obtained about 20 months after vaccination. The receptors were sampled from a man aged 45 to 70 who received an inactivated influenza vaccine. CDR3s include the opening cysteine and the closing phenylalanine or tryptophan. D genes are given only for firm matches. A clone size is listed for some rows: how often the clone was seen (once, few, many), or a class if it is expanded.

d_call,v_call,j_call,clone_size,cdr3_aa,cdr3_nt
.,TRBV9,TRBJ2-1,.,CASSVEIGEQFF,TGTGCCAGCAGCGTAGAGATCGGTGAGCAGTTCTTC
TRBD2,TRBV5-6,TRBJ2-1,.,CASSELAGRYNEQFF,TGTGCCAGCAGCGAACTAGCGGGACGGTACAATGAGCAGTTCTTC
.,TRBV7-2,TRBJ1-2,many,CASSSPETGNYGYTF,TGTGCCAGCAGCTCCCCCGAAACGGGGAACTATGGCTACACCTTC
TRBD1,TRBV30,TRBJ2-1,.,CAWSVQGVPRQFF,TGTGCCTGGAGTGTACAGGGGGTTCCCCGGCAGTTCTTC
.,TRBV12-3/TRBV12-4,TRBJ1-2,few,CASSIYQGIDGYTF,TGTGCCAGCAGCATCTACCAGGGAATAGATGGCTACACCTTC
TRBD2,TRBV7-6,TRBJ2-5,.,CASSSNGLAGQETQYF,TGTGCCAGCAGCTCAAATGGACTAGCGGGGCAAGAGACCCAGTACTTC
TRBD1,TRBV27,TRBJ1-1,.,CASSLGVRTGVTEAFF,TGTGCCAGCAGTTTAGGGGTCCGGACAGGGGTCACTGAAGCTTTCTTT
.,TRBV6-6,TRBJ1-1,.,CASIAGNTEAFF,TGTGCCAGCATTGCGGGGAACACTGAAGCTTTCTTT
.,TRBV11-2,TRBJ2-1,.,CASSPEQVSSYNEQFF,TGTGCCAGCAGCCCAGAACAGGTGAGCTCCTACAATGAGCAGTTCTTC
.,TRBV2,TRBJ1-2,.,CASSEKDPWDYGYTF,TGTGCCAGCAGTGAGAAAGACCCTTGGGACTATGGCTACACCTTC
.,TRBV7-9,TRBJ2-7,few,CASNERGPDYEQYF,TGTGCCAGCAACGAACGGGGGCCTGACTACGAGCAGTACTTC
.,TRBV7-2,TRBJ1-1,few,CASSLQGFNTEAFF,TGTGCCAGCAGCTTACAGGGGTTCAACACTGAAGCTTTCTTT
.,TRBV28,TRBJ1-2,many,CASSPPSRGGGYTF,TGTGCCAGCAGTCCACCCAGTCGGGGAGGAGGCTACACCTTC
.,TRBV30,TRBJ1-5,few,CAWMDGRSSNQPQHF,TGTGCCTGGATGGACGGACGGTCCTCCAATCAGCCCCAGCATTTT
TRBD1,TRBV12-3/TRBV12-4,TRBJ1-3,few,CASGDSLYSGNTIYF,TGTGCCAGTGGGGACAGCCTCTACTCTGGAAACACCATATATTTT
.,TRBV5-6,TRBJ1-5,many,CASSRWGYQPQHF,TGTGCCAGCAGCCGTTGGGGGTATCAGCCCCAGCATTTT
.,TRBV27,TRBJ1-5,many,CASSSQGGNQPQHF,TGTGCCAGCAGTTCCCAGGGTGGCAATCAGCCCCAGCATTTT
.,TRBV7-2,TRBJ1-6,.,CASSLHQGQNSPLHF,TGTGCCAGCAGCTTACATCAGGGGCAGAATTCACCCCTCCACTTT
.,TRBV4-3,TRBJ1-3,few,CASSQVARGGLGNTIYF,TGCGCCAGCAGCCAAGTGGCTCGCGGGGGATTAGGAAACACCATATATTTT
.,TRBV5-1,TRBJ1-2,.,CASSLAPSDGYTF,TGCGCCAGCAGCTTGGCTCCGTCGGACGGCTACACCTTC
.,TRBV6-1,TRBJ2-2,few,CASNPSVANTGELFF,TGTGCCAGCAACCCCTCGGTTGCGAACACCGGGGAGCTGTTTTTT
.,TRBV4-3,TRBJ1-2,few,CASSQDFHSANYGYTF,TGCGCCAGCAGCCAAGATTTTCACTCAGCTAACTATGGCTACACCTTC
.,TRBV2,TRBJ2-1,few,CASSWGLRLSYNEQFF,TGTGCCAGCAGTTGGGGACTTCGACTCTCCTACAATGAGCAGTTCTTC
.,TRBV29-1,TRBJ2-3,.,CSATGVAGDTQYF,TGCAGCGCCACAGGGGTAGCGGGAGATACGCAGTATTTT
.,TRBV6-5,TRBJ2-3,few,CASSWRGRGADTQYF,TGTGCCAGCAGTTGGCGGGGAAGGGGCGCAGATACGCAGTATTTT
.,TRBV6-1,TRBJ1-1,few,CASRRTGGTEAFF,TGTGCCAGCAGGAGGACGGGAGGGACTGAAGCTTTCTTT
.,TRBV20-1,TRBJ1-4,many,CSGPGPNEKLFF,TGCAGTGGTCCGGGTCCTAATGAAAAACTGTTTTTT
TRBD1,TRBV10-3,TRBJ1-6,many,CAISAGTGTGSPLHF,TGTGCCATCAGTGCCGGGACAGGGACGGGTTCACCCCTCCACTTT
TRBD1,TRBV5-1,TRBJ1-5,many,CASSNWDSLNQPQHF,TGCGCCAGCAGCAACTGGGACAGCCTCAATCAGCCCCAGCATTTT
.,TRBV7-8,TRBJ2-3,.,CASSLIASTDTQYF,TGTGCCAGCAGCTTAATAGCTAGCACAGATACGCAGTATTTT
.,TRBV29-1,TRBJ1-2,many,CSVEGGLGYTF,TGCAGCGTTGAAGGGGGTTTAGGCTACACCTTC
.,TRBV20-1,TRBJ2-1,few,CSAREQSGNEQFF,TGCAGTGCTAGAGAGCAGAGTGGGAATGAGCAGTTCTTC
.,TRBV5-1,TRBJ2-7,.,CASSSSGTEGGYEQYF,TGCGCCAGCAGCTCCTCCGGGACAGAGGGGGGATACGAGCAGTACTTC
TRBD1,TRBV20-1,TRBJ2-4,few,CSAKIDRGDIQYF,TGCAGTGCTAAGATTGACAGGGGAGACATTCAGTACTTC
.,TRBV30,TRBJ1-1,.,CAWREYTGFNANTEAFF,TGTGCCTGGAGAGAGTACACAGGGTTCAATGCGAACACTGAAGCTTTCTTT
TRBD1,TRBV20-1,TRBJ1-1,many,CSVRQGRMNTEAFF,TGCAGTGTTCGACAGGGGAGGATGAACACTGAAGCTTTCTTT
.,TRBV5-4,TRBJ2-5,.,CASSFDFETQYF,TGTGCCAGCAGCTTTGATTTTGAGACCCAGTACTTC
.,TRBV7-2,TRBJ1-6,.,CASSLQSDNSPLHF,TGTGCCAGCAGCTTACAGTCCGATAATTCACCCCTCCACTTT
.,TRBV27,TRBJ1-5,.,CASSLHSDQPQHF,TGTGCCAGCAGTTTGCACTCTGATCAGCCCCAGCATTTT
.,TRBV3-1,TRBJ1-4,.,CASSQRGQGEREKLFF,TGTGCCAGCAGCCAGCGTGGTCAAGGGGAACGGGAAAAACTGTTTTTT
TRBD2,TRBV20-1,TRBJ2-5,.,CSAGDGRETQYF,TGCAGTGCTGGGGACGGGAGGGAGACCCAGTACTTC
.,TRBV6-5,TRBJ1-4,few,CASSYFSFSANEKLFF,TGTGCCAGCAGTTACTTCTCATTTTCGGCTAATGAAAAACTGTTTTTT
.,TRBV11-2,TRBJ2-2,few,CASSFSHPGELFF,TGTGCCAGCAGCTTCTCGCACCCCGGGGAGCTGTTTTTT
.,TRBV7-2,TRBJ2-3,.,CASSRRSSSPDTQYF,TGTGCCAGCAGCCGAAGGTCTAGCTCCCCAGATACGCAGTATTTT
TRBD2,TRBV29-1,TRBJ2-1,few,CSVDRTSGGDEQFF,TGCAGCGTTGACCGGACTAGCGGGGGCGATGAGCAGTTCTTC
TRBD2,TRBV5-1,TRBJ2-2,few,CASSLTTSAGLFELFF,TGCGCCAGCAGTTTAACGACTAGCGCGGGCCTTTTCGAGCTGTTTTTT
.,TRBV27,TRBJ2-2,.,CASSTGRPTNTGELFF,TGTGCCAGCAGCACTGGCCGACCCACGAACACCGGGGAGCTGTTTTTT
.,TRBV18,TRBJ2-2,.,CASSPQGTNTNTGELFF,TGTGCCAGCTCACCACAGGGCACCAATACGAACACCGGGGAGCTGTTTTTT
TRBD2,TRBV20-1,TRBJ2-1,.,CSATKPSGGEYNEQFF,TGCAGTGCCACCAAGCCCAGCGGGGGTGAATACAATGAGCAGTTCTTC